Listed below are T cell receptor beta chains from one sample, sequenced in a study of spatial heterogeneity in lung cancer. Each CDR3 protein is one row after TCRdb ran MiXCR on the 5' RACE reads. The sample yields tens of thousands of distinct CDR3 sequences, about an eighth seen once. This specimen consisted of PBMCs, obtained at follow-up. These TCRs come from a male donor with early-stage non-small cell lung cancer. Each CDR3 is given with its conserved first and last residue. Fields, in order: clone size, J gene, V gene, D gene, CDR3 protein, CDR3 DNA. A D gene is named only where the DNA matches it firmly. Clone sizes are given selectively: once, few, many, or a class where the clone is expanded.

>many|TRBJ1-1|TRBV29-1|.
CSVGDLLTEAFF
TGCAGCGTCGGCGACCTTCTCACTGAAGCTTTCTTT
>.|TRBJ2-3|TRBV4-1|.
CASSQASTDTQYF
TGCGCCAGCAGCCAAGCTTCCACAGATACGCAGTATTTT
>many|TRBJ1-2|TRBV7-9|TRBD1
CASSVDRNYGYTF
TGTGCCAGCAGCGTGGACAGGAACTATGGCTACACCTTC
>many|TRBJ1-1|TRBV6-2/TRBV6-3|TRBD1
CASTRTGEATEAFF
TGTGCCAGCACGCGGACAGGGGAAGCGACTGAAGCTTTCTTT
>many|TRBJ1-3|TRBV4-3|.
CASSQFGLGNTIYF
TGCGCCAGCAGCCAATTCGGACTCGGAAACACCATATATTTT
>many|TRBJ1-4|TRBV20-1|TRBD1
CSASAGGWKDEKLFF
TGCAGTGCTTCTGCAGGGGGATGGAAGGATGAAAAACTGTTTTTT
>many|TRBJ2-2|TRBV3-2|.
CASSHQDRNTGELFF
TGTGCCAGCAGCCATCAAGACAGAAACACCGGGGAGCTGTTTTTT
>few|TRBJ2-6|TRBV6-6|.
CASSRTSPSSGANVLTF
TGTGCCAGCAGCCGGACGAGCCCTTCCTCTGGGGCCAACGTCCTGACTTTC
>.|TRBJ2-7|TRBV20-1|.
CSAPDQVGYEQYF
TGCAGTGCTCCAGACCAGGTGGGCTACGAGCAGTACTTC
>many|TRBJ2-1|TRBV10-3|TRBD2
CAIGLEDNEQFF
TGTGCCATCGGACTAGAGGACAATGAGCAGTTCTTC
>.|TRBJ2-5|TRBV28|TRBD2
CASSLGTSGGADSLAVQETQYF
TGTGCCAGCAGTTTAGGGACTAGCGGGGGGGCCGATTCCCTCGCAGTGCAAGAGACCCAGTACTTC
>few|TRBJ2-3|TRBV4-1|TRBD2
CASSQGSGRKPDTQYF
TGCGCCAGCAGCCAAGGTAGCGGGAGGAAACCAGATACGCAGTATTTT
>.|TRBJ2-1|TRBV7-2|.
CASSLEGRLYNEQFF
TGTGCCAGCAGTTTAGAGGGACGCCTCTACAATGAGCAGTTCTTC
>many|TRBJ1-2|TRBV28|.
CASSPQDGYGYTF
TGTGCCAGCAGTCCCCAGGACGGCTATGGCTACACCTTC
>many|TRBJ2-1|TRBV6-6|.
CASRSLTSSYNEQFF
TGTGCCAGCAGGTCTCTGACTAGCTCCTACAATGAGCAGTTCTTC
>many|TRBJ1-3|TRBV12-3/TRBV12-4|.
CASRTTGSGNTIYF
TGTGCCAGCAGAACGACCGGCTCTGGAAACACCATATATTTT
>few|TRBJ1-5|TRBV12-3/TRBV12-4|TRBD1
CASSFDRGTNQPQHF
TGTGCCAGCAGTTTCGACAGGGGTACCAATCAGCCCCAGCATTTT
>many|TRBJ1-4|TRBV12-3/TRBV12-4|.
CASTMGGSSGTNEKLFF
TGTGCCAGCACCATGGGGGGATCCTCGGGGACTAATGAAAAACTGTTTTTT
>few|TRBJ2-3|TRBV24-1|TRBD1
CATSEGTALPTDTQYF
TGTGCCACCAGTGAGGGGACAGCCCTCCCCACAGATACGCAGTATTTT
>.|TRBJ2-5|TRBV6-5|.
CASSYSSPPSETQYF
TGTGCCAGCAGTTACTCCAGCCCGCCATCGGAGACCCAGTACTTC
>.|TRBJ1-6|TRBV7-2|TRBD1
CASRAKDRVTYNSPLHF
TGTGCCAGCAGGGCTAAAGACAGGGTCACCTATAATTCACCCCTCCACTTT
>.|TRBJ2-5|TRBV6-5|.
CASRDTQETQYF
TGTGCCAGCAGGGACACACAAGAGACCCAGTACTTC
>many|TRBJ1-1|TRBV7-3|.
CASSLGGPRTGSEAFF
TGTGCCAGCAGCCTGGGGGGGCCGAGAACAGGATCTGAAGCTTTCTTT
>many|TRBJ2-2|TRBV20-1|.
CSARQGTGELFF
TGCAGTGCTAGGCAGGGAACCGGGGAGCTGTTTTTT
>many|TRBJ2-5|TRBV11-2|.
CASSLDLRTRAEVETQYF
TGTGCCAGCAGCTTAGATCTTAGGACACGGGCGGAGGTGGAGACCCAGTACTTC
>few|TRBJ2-1|TRBV5-4|.
CASSSRSGASHNEQFF
TGTGCCAGCAGCTCTCGTAGTGGGGCTAGCCACAATGAGCAGTTCTTC
>many|TRBJ2-1|TRBV7-9|.
CASAGAGWGLEQFF
TGTGCCAGCGCAGGGGCGGGATGGGGTCTTGAGCAGTTCTTC
>many|TRBJ2-3|TRBV12-3/TRBV12-4|.
CASSLNVRTDTQYF
TGTGCCAGCAGTTTAAACGTCCGCACAGATACGCAGTATTTT
>many|TRBJ2-7|TRBV7-9|.
CASSLGQRSPYEQYF
TGTGCCAGCAGCTTAGGCCAGCGTAGCCCCTACGAGCAGTACTTC
>many|TRBJ2-7|TRBV30|.
CAWSVQLSYEQYF
TGTGCCTGGAGTGTACAACTATCCTACGAGCAGTACTTC
>many|TRBJ1-1|TRBV7-2|TRBD1
CASSLIGGGVADANTEAFF
TGTGCCAGCAGCTTAATAGGAGGGGGCGTCGCGGACGCGAACACTGAAGCTTTCTTT